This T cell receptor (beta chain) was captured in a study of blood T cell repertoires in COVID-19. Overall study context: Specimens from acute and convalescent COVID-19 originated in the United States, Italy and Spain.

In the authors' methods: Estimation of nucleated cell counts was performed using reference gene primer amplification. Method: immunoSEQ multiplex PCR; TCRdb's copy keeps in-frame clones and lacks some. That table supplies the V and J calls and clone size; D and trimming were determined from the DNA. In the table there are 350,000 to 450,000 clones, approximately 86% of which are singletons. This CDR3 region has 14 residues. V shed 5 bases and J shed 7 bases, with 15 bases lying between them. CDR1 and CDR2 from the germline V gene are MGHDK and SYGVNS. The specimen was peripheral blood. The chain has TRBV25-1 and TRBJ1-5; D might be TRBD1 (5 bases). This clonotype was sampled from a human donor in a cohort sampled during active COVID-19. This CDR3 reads CASSRSGYWQPQHF. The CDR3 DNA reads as TGTGCCAGCAGTCGATCAGGGTATTGGCAGCCCCAGCATTTT.